This TCR beta chain was obtained from a study of CD8+ T cells in alopecia areata (dated by TCRdb to 2017 to 2018). Regarding the complete study: The study used high-throughput TCRbeta sequencing to examine T cell clonal expansion in alopecia areata, in both the C3H/HeJ mouse model and human patients. TCRbeta CDR3 regions were amplified by immunoSEQ multiplex PCR with 35 Vbeta forward and 13 Jbeta reverse primers. RNA was obtained with the PAXgene miRNA kit for fixed scalp, the miRNeasy kit for PBMCs, and the RNeasy kit for mouse skin. Scalp clonality was compared among normal scalp (n=4), patchy alopecia areata scalp (n=8), and alopecia totalis/universalis scalp (n=8). On the human side, TCRbeta sequencing was run on scalp tissue and on sorted CD4+ and CD8+ peripheral blood T cells from healthy controls and from alopecia areata patients with either patchy or totalis/universalis disease.

On the study overall, not on this receptor specifically: Compared with normal scalp, lesional scalp had higher clonality and more expanded CD8+ clones, particularly in alopecia totalis/universalis, a pattern that suggests antigenic drive. Shared TCR sequences between patients were less evident than in mice, which may be partly attributable to HLA diversity in the patient population. Unlike mouse skin, which is dominated by gammadelta T cells, normal human skin has resident alphabeta T cells that are also sequenced, and this complicates analysis of the scalp TCR repertoire.

Comments on this clone: Its antigen is unknown. Base qualities are not at hand, and no much larger clone is one base apart.

Library method: the immunoSEQ multiplex PCR assay. For TCR sequencing, RNA was extracted from every sample and reverse transcribed into cDNA to serve as template. SuperScript III was used to make first-strand cDNA, primed with a 2:1 mix of oligo-dT and random hexamers. Amplification bias was assessed with a synthetic immune receptor repertoire, and residual bias was removed computationally. The study's processing was this. After raw reads were preprocessed to remove errors, the CDR3 was defined following IMGT conventions as running from the conserved cysteine to phenylalanine. To get clonality, Shannon entropy was normalized by log2 of the number of productive unique TCRs and the result was subtracted from 1. CD4 or CD8 identity of scalp clones was inferred by cross-referencing scalp TCRbeta sequences with sorted blood CD4 and CD8 repertoires. TCRdb carries this immuneACCESS record with in-frame sequences only. Its versions omit some clonotypes, under half of them owing to an unresolved V gene in the studies checked, with the rest unexplained. V, J and clone size derive from that table, while D and trimming were established from the DNA sequence. The sample table lists 110,000 to 150,000 clones, 62% of them with a count of one. Of the sample, around 34% is held by the ten largest clones.

PBMCs were isolated by density centrifugation and stained for CD3, CD4 and CD8, after which CD4+ and CD8+ T cells were sorted on a FACSAria. Scalp biopsies and blood samples were obtained from unaffected controls. According to the germline V gene (reference sequence), CDR1 reads SEHNR and CDR2 reads FQNEAQ. V is clipped by 5 bases and J by 5 bases, and the sequence between their germline boundaries is 16 bases long. The CDR3 has 14 amino acids, counting the end cysteine and phenylalanine. This entry keeps only the CDR3 DNA: 42 bases, framed from base 1. Recombination connected TRBV7-9 to TRBJ2-7; a weak D assignment points to TRBD2 (7 bases agree). The sequenced sample was CD8+ T cells sorted from blood. The sequence was obtained from a human donor in good health. In nucleotides, the sequence is TGTGCCAGCAGCGGGGGGGCCAGCCTCGACGAGCAGTACTTC. Protein translation: CASSGGASLDEQYF.